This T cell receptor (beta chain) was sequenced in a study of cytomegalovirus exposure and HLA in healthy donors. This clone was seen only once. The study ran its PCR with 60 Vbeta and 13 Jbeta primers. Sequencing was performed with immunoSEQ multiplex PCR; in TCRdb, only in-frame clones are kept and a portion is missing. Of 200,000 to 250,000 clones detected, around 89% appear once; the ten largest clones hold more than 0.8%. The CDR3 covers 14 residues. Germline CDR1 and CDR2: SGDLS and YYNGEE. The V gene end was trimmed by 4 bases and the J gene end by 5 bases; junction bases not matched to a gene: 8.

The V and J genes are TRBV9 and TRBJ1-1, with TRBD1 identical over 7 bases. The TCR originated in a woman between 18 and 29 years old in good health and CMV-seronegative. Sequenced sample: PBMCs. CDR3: CASSPQRGRTEAFF. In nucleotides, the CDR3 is TGTGCCAGCAGCCCTCAAAGGGGGCGGACTGAAGCTTTCTTT.